A single sample is the source of the 30 T cell receptor beta chains below, sequenced in a study of blood T cell repertoires in COVID-19. Some clones are missing from TCRdb's copy, which holds only in-frame ones; the method was immunoSEQ multiplex PCR. Of roughly 280,000 clones listed, around 84% are singletons. Material for sequencing was peripheral blood. These receptors were taken from a man between 60 and 70 years old with acute or convalescent COVID-19.

CDR3 in DNA: TGCGCCAGCAGCCGAGTAGGGACTAGCGGAGCCTACGAGCAGTACTTC. Translating it yields CASSRVGTSGAYEQYF. This chain connects TRBV4-3 to TRBJ2-7, with 11 bases fitting TRBD2. CDR3 length: 16 residues. Germline CDR1 LGHNA, CDR2 YSLEER. V shed 4 bases and J 2 bases; nucleotides not matched to a gene: 7.

This sequence joins TRBV4-1 and TRBJ1-2, with TRBD1 matching over 12 bases. CDR3 length equals 15 residues. The germline V gene encodes CDR1 MGHRA and CDR2 YSYEKL. J gave up 4 bases and V 4 bases, and 4 bases lay outside the gene matches. This CDR3 reads CASSLPGQGAYGYTF. The CDR3 region has the DNA TGCGCCAGCAGCCTACCGGGACAGGGGGCCTATGGCTACACCTTC.

This rearrangement joins TRBV5-1 to TRBJ1-5; the D is unclear. Germline V gene data show CDR1 as SGHRS and CDR2 as YFSETQ. V lost 1 base and J 2 bases, leaving 4 bases between the germline ends. The CDR3 contains 13 residues. This CDR3 is CASSLSGNQPQHF. The CDR3 coding sequence is TGCGCCAGCAGCTTGTCCGGCAATCAGCCCCAGCATTTT.

A single count supports this clone. V gene TRBV6-5 combines with J gene TRBJ1-6; unclear D gene. V lost 5 bases, J lost 1 base, and 9 bases lay in between. This CDR3 has 15 amino acids. Per the germline V gene, CDR1 is MNHEY and CDR2 is SVGAGI. The CDR3 loop reads CASSPPGSYNSPLHF. The CDR3 nucleotides are TGTGCCAGCAGTCCGCCCGGTTCCTATAATTCACCCCTCCACTTT.

The chain combines TRBV7-8 with TRBJ1-2, with D maybe TRBD1 (6 bases). The CDR3 has 15 residues. V shed 5 bases and J shed 3 bases, with 16 bases lying between them. CDR1 is SGHVS and CDR2 is FQNEAQ in the germline V gene. The CDR3 loop is CASSPRVSGDYGYTF. The CDR3 DNA is TGTGCCAGCAGCCCTCGGGTGTCAGGGGACTATGGCTACACCTTC.

The chain is built from TRBV4-3 and TRBJ1-4; no reliable D call. The ends were cut back, 4 bases at V and 8 bases at J, with 11 bases in the middle. Germline-derived CDR1 and CDR2 are LGHNA and YSLEER. This CDR3 spans 13 amino acids. The CDR3 sequence is CASSLLMSEKLFF. CDR3 nucleotide sequence: TGCGCCAGCAGCCTGCTAATGAGCGAAAAACTGTTTTTT.

The CDR3 spells CASSVATSGADTQYF. Here the CDR3 DNA reads TGTGCCAGCAGTGTGGCGACTAGCGGGGCAGATACGCAGTATTTT. The chain employs TRBV6-4 and TRBJ2-3, with 11 bases aligning to TRBD2. Germline V gene lookup returns CDR1 MRHNA and CDR2 SNTAGT. J gave up 4 bases and V 4 bases, and 4 bases lay outside the gene matches. The length of the CDR3 is 15 residues.

The J gene is TRBJ2-3, the V gene TRBV10-3; 8 bases are a match to TRBD2. Trimming removed 0 bases from V and 3 bases from J; junction bases left unmatched: 11. Per germline, CDR1 ENHRY and CDR2 SYGVKD. The CDR3 totals 18 residues. In DNA, the CDR3 is TGTGCCATCAGTGAGTCGTCGAGACTAGCGAGAGGTACAGATACGCAGTATTTT. It translates to CAISESSRLARGTDTQYF.

Remarks on this clone: The junction differs from germline at one of its ends, possibly a read error. This sequence joins TRBV19 and TRBJ2-1, with 9 bases aligning to TRBD1. The CDR3 is 14 amino acids. Per germline, CDR1 LNHDA and CDR2 SQIVND (reference sequence). The CDR3 loop reads CASRIGQGRHEQFF. CDR3 bases: TGTGCCAGTAGGATAGGACAGGGGCGGCATGAGCAGTTCTTC.

This clone has just a few counts. CDR3: CASSSRGSGNTIYF. The CDR3 bases are TGTGCCAGCAGTTCCAGGGGATCAGGAAACACCATATATTTT. V usage is TRBV28 and J usage is TRBJ1-3; tentative D call: TRBD1 (6 bases). Per the germline V gene, CDR1 is MDHEN and CDR2 is SYDVKM. The ends were cut back, 4 bases at V and 4 bases at J, with 11 bases in the middle. The CDR3 runs 14 residues.

This clone was seen a single time. The rearrangement joins TRBV9 to TRBJ2-7, with a tentative D call TRBD1 (6 bases). This CDR3 contains 15 residues. V was cut by 4 bases and J by 2 bases, with 16 bases left in between. Per germline, CDR1 SGDLS and CDR2 YYNGEE. The DNA for the CDR3 is TGTGCCAGCAGCCCAGAGGGACACTTCGCCTACGAGCAGTACTTC. Translation: CASSPEGHFAYEQYF.

The chain is built from TRBV7-9 and TRBJ1-3; TRBD1 might be the D (6 bases). Looked up from germline, CDR1 is SEHNR and CDR2 is FQNEAQ (reference sequence). The CDR3 covers 15 residues. The V gene lost 5 bases and the J gene lost 0 bases, with 11 bases spanning the gap. The CDR3 reads CASSIQGSSGNTIYF. CDR3 nucleotides: TGTGCCAGCAGCATCCAGGGGAGCTCTGGAAACACCATATATTTT.

The gene calls are TRBV7-2 and TRBJ2-7; D possibly corresponds to TRBD1 (6 bases). The CDR3 is made up of 14 amino acids. Between the trimmed V and J ends, which lost 1 base and 1 base, there was a span of 8 bases. Germline values: CDR1 SGHTA, CDR2 FQGNSA. The CDR3: CASSLGTASYEQYF. CDR3 nucleotides: TGTGCCAGCAGCTTAGGGACAGCATCCTACGAGCAGTACTTC.

This clone was observed a single time. The rearrangement links TRBV6-5 to TRBJ2-7, with D perhaps matching TRBD1 (6 bases). The germline V and J ends were trimmed by 8 bases and 1 base, with 6 bases remaining between them. The CDR3 extends over 11 amino acids. Germline CDR1 MNHEY, CDR2 SVGAGI. In DNA form, the CDR3 reads TGTGCCAGCGACAGGTCCTACGAGCAGTACTTC. It specifies CASDRSYEQYF.

The rearrangement uses TRBV2 and TRBJ1-5; 8 bases align to TRBD1. CDR3 length equals 13 residues. V was pared by 7 bases and J by 6 bases, with 5 bases of the junction left unmatched. Looked up from germline, CDR1 is SNHLY and CDR2 is FYNNEI. The CDR3 bases are TGTGCCAGCACAGGGGGCTTCGGTCAGCCCCAGCATTTT. It codes for CASTGGFGQPQHF.

This clone was seen more than once but under ten times. The chain joins TRBV3-1 (or the pseudogene TRBV3-2) to TRBJ1-6, with TRBD1 matching 12 bases. CDR1 and CDR2 from the germline V gene are LGHDT and YNNKEL (reference sequence). The CDR3 runs 16 residues. The V segment lost 6 bases and the J segment 10 bases; nucleotides outside the gene matches: 10. CDR3 amino acids: CASRSTGTGGNSPLHF. DNA for the CDR3: TGTGCCAGCAGATCTACCGGGACAGGGGGCAACTCACCCCTCCACTTT.

The chain combines TRBV18 with TRBJ2-5; D is unclear. The CDR3 is 13 residues long. Between the trimmed V and J ends, which lost 1 base and 2 bases, there was a span of 5 bases. Germline CDR1 and CDR2: KGHSH and LQKENI. The CDR3 DNA reads as TGTGCCAGCTCACCACGGGCTCAAGAGACCCAGTACTTC. It specifies CASSPRAQETQYF.

V usage is TRBV7-2 and J usage is TRBJ1-6, with D perhaps TRBD1 (6 bases). The length of the CDR3 is 13 residues. Germline assignment: CDR1 SGHTA and CDR2 FQGNSA. V shed 1 base and J shed 15 bases, with 13 bases lying between them. CDR3 sequence reads: CASSLETGFNLHF. CDR3 DNA sequence: TGTGCCAGCAGCTTAGAGACAGGCTTTAACCTCCACTTT.

The chain carries TRBV7-2 and TRBJ2-1; unclear D gene. This CDR3 contains 13 residues. Germline V gene lookup returns CDR1 SGHTA and CDR2 FQGNSA. Trimming took 2 bases from V and 10 from J, leaving 12 bases between them. DNA of the CDR3: TGTGCCAGCAGCTTAATCTTGGGCCGGGAGCAGTTCTTC. Protein sequence: CASSLILGREQFF.

This rearrangement joins TRBV10-3 to TRBJ2-3; no clear D gene. The V end was cut by 0 bases, the J end by 5 bases, with 6 bases between. Per the germline V gene, CDR1 is ENHRY and CDR2 is SYGVKD. The CDR3 is 13 amino acids. CDR3: CAISESAQDTQYF. CDR3 coding DNA: TGTGCCATCAGTGAGTCGGCCCAAGATACGCAGTATTTT.

This chain uses TRBV19 with TRBJ1-4; D is perhaps TRBD1 (5 bases). V was clipped by 3 bases and J by 7 bases, with 18 bases between them. Looked up from germline, CDR1 is LNHDA and CDR2 is SQIVND (reference sequence). There are 16 residues in the CDR3. The CDR3 region has the DNA TGTGCCAGTAGTATCCCGGGGGGGGTCTTCGGTGAAAAACTGTTTTTT. It specifies CASSIPGGVFGEKLFF. Together with reference TRBV19 and TRBJ1-4, the CDR3 gives the full variable domain: DGGITQSPKYLFRKEGQNVTLSCEQNLNHDAMYWYRQDPGQGLRLIYYSQIVNDFQKGDIAEGYSVSREKKESFPLTVTSAQKNPTAFYLCASSIPGGVFGEKLFFGSGTQLSVL.

The gene calls are TRBV19 and TRBJ2-1, with unresolved D. In germline, CDR1 is LNHDA, CDR2 SQIVND (reference sequence). There are 14 residues in the CDR3. V was pared by 6 bases and J by 4 bases, with 13 bases between. The CDR3 here is CASSSGLRYNEQFF. For the CDR3, the DNA is TGTGCCAGTAGCTCCGGTTTGCGGTACAATGAGCAGTTCTTC.

The chain combines TRBV6-5 with TRBJ1-4; possible D gene TRBD1, 5 bases. The V gene's germline CDR1 is MNHEY and CDR2 SVGAGI. The CDR3 has 14 amino acids. Trimming shortened V by 3 bases and J by 4 bases, and 9 bases separated the two germline ends. The CDR3 loop reads CASSYYQGNEKLFF. In nucleotides, the CDR3 is TGTGCCAGCAGTTATTATCAGGGTAATGAAAAACTGTTTTTT.

This rearrangement joins TRBV18 to TRBJ2-5; D is undetermined. The CDR3 has 17 residues. The V and J ends lost 0 bases and 2 bases respectively, with 16 bases between them. Germline V CDR1 and CDR2: KGHSH, LQKENI. In nucleotides, the CDR3 is TGTGCCAGCTCACCACCCCGATTGCTTGACGGGCAAGAGACCCAGTACTTC. This encodes CASSPPRLLDGQETQYF.

The chain combines TRBV5-4 with TRBJ1-1; 7 nucleotides agree with TRBD1. The ends lost 4 bases at V and 5 bases at J; junction bases unmatched: 8. Germline CDR1 is SGHNT and CDR2 is YYREEE (reference sequence). CDR3 length: 14 amino acids. The CDR3 protein is CASSPRTGGTEAFF. The CDR3 DNA is TGTGCCAGCAGCCCGAGGACAGGAGGGACTGAAGCTTTCTTT.

This sequence joins TRBV19 and TRBJ2-2; D might be TRBD1 (5 bases). Germline lookup yields CDR1 LNHDA and CDR2 SQIVND (reference sequence). Trimming removed 5 bases at V and 8 bases at J, with 12 bases between. The CDR3 sequence is 13 residues long. The CDR3 coding sequence is TGTGCCAGTAGTGTACAGGCAACTGGGGAGCTGTTTTTT. Translated: CASSVQATGELFF.

The CDR3 protein is CASSQLGGTGELFF. The CDR3 DNA reads TGTGCCAGCAGCCAACTGGGGGGCACCGGGGAGCTGTTTTTT. This chain uses TRBV3-1 (or the pseudogene TRBV3-2) with TRBJ2-2; weak D call: TRBD2 (6 bases). The CDR3 contains 14 residues. CDR1 is LGHDT, CDR2 YNNKEL, per germline (reference sequence). The V end lost 2 bases, the J end lost 4 bases, and 8 bases lay between the germline ends.

J is TRBJ1-2 and V is TRBV4-2; 7 positions agree with TRBD1. With V trimmed by 0 bases and J by 4 bases, 5 bases remained unmatched. Germline V gene lookup returns CDR1 LGHNA and CDR2 YNFKEQ. The CDR3 runs 15 residues. CDR3 sequence reads: CASSQEIGGGYGYTF. The CDR3 region has the DNA TGTGCCAGCAGCCAAGAGATAGGGGGCGGCTATGGCTACACCTTC.

The gene calls are TRBV5-5 and TRBJ1-2; D remains unclear. The germline CDR1 and CDR2 sequences are SGHKS and YYEKEE (reference sequence). The CDR3 is 14 residues long. The V end was cut by 6 bases, the J end by 1 base, with 13 bases between. The CDR3 nucleotides read TGTGCCAGCAACCCGATCCCACTTAACTATGGCTACACCTTC. It translates to CASNPIPLNYGYTF.

The chain combines TRBV2 with TRBJ1-5, with TRBD1 matching over 8 bases. J was trimmed by 7 bases and V by 3 bases; bases with no gene match: 5. The germline V gene has CDR1 SNHLY and CDR2 FYNNEI. The CDR3 spans 14 residues. The CDR3 sequence is CASSDDRGWQPQHF. The CDR3 coding sequence is TGTGCCAGCAGTGACGACAGGGGATGGCAGCCCCAGCATTTT.